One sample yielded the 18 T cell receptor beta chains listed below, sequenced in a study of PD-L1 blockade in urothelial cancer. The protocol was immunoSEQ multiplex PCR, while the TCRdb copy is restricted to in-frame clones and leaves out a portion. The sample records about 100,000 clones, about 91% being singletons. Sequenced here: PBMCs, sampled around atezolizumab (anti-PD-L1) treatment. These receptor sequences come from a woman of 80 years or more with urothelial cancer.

The CDR3 here is CASSLQGGPDTQYF. The CDR3 coding sequence is TGTGCCAGCAGCCTCCAGGGCGGACCAGATACGCAGTATTTT. The chain employs TRBV9 and TRBJ2-3, with D possibly matching TRBD1 (5 bases). Germline CDR1 reads SGDLS; CDR2 reads YYNGEE. The ends were cut back, 4 bases at V and 4 bases at J, with 13 bases in the middle. This CDR3 contains 14 residues.

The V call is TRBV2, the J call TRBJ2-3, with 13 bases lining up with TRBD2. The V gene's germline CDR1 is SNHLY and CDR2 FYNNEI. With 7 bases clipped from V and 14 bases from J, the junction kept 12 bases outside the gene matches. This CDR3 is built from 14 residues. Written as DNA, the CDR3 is TGTGCCAGCACCGGACTAGCGGGAGTCGTTAGGTTGTATTTT. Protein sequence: CASTGLAGVVRLYF.

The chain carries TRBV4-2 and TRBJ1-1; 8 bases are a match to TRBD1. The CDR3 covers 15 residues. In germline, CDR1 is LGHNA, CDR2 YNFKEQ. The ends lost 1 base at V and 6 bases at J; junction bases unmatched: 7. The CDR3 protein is CASSQGTGRSAEAFF. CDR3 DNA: TGTGCCAGCAGCCAAGGGACAGGGCGTAGCGCTGAAGCTTTCTTT.

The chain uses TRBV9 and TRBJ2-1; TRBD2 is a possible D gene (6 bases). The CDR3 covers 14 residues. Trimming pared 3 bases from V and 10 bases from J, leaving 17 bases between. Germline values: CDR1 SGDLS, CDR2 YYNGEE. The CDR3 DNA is TGTGCCAGCAGCGCAACCCCAACGGAGGGGGAGCAGTTCTTC. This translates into CASSATPTEGEQFF.

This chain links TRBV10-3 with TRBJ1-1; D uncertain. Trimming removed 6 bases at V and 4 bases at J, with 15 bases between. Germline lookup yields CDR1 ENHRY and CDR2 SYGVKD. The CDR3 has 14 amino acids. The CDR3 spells CAIRGSGGSTEAFF. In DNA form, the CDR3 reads TGTGCCATCAGGGGTTCAGGAGGGAGCACTGAAGCTTTCTTT.

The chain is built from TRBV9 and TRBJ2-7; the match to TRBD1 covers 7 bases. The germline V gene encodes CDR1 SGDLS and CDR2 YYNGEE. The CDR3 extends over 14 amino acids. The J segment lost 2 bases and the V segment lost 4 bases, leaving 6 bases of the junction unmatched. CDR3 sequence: CASSPRQGTYEQYF. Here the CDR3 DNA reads TGTGCCAGCAGCCCCCGACAGGGAACCTACGAGCAGTACTTC. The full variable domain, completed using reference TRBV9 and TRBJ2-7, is DSGVTQTPKHLITATGQRVTLRCSPRSGDLSVYWYQQSLDQGLQFLIQYYNGEERAKGNILERFSAQQFPDLHSELNLSSLELGDSALYFCASSPRQGTYEQYFGPGTRLTVT.

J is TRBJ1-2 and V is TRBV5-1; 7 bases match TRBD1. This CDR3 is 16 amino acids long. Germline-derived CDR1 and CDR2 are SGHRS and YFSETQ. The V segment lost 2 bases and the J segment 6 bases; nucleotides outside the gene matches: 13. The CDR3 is CASSFYRGVGSDGYTF. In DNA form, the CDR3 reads TGCGCCAGCAGCTTTTACAGGGGCGTGGGTTCCGATGGCTACACCTTC.

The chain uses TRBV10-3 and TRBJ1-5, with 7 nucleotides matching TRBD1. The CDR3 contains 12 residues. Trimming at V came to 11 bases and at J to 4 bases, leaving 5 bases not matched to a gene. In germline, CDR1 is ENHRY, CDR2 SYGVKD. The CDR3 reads CAAGTDNQPQHF. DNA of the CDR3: TGTGCCGCAGGGACAGATAATCAGCCCCAGCATTTT.

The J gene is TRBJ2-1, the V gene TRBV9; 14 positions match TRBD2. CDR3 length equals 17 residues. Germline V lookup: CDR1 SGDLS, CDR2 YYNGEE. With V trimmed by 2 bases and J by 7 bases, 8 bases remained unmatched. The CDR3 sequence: CASSVLGLAGAGNEQFF. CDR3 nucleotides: TGTGCCAGCAGCGTCCTGGGACTAGCGGGAGCGGGTAATGAGCAGTTCTTC.

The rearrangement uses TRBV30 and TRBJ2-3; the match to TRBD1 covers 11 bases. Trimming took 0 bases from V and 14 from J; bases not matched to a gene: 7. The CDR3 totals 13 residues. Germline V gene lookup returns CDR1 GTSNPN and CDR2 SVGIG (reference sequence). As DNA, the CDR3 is TGTGCCTGGAGTGTGCAGGACAGGGGGCGCGGGTATTTT. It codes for CAWSVQDRGRGYF. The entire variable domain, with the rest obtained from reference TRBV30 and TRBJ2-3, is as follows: SQTIHQWPATLVQPVGSPLSLECTVEGTSNPNLYWYRQAAGRGLQLLFYSVGIGQISSEVPQNLSASRPQDRQFILSSKKLLLSDSGFYLCAWSVQDRGRGYFGPGTRLTVL.

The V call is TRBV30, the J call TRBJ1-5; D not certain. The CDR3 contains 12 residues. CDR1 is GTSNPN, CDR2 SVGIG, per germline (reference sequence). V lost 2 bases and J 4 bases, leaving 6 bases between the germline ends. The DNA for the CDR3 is TGTGCCTGGAGTCTGTCTAATCAGCCCCAGCATTTT. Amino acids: CAWSLSNQPQHF.

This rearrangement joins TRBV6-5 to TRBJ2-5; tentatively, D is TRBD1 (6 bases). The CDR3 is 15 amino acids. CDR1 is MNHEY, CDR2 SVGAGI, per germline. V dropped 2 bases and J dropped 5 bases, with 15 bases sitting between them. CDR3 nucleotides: TGTGCCAGCAGTTACGGTACAGGGCGGTGGGAGACCCAGTACTTC. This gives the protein CASSYGTGRWETQYF.

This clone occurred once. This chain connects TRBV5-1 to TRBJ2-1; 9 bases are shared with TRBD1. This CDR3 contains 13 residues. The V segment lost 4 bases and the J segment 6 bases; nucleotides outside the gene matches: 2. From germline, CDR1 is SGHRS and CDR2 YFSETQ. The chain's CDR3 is CASSAGQGNEQFF. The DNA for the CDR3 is TGCGCCAGCAGCGCGGGACAGGGCAATGAGCAGTTCTTC.

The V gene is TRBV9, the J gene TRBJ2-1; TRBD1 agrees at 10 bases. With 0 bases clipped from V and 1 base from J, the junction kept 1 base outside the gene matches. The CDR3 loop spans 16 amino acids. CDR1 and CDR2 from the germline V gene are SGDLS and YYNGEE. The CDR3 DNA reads TGTGCCAGCAGCGTAGTGGGACAGGGGTCCTACAATGAGCAGTTCTTC. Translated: CASSVVGQGSYNEQFF. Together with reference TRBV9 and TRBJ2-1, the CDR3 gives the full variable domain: DSGVTQTPKHLITATGQRVTLRCSPRSGDLSVYWYQQSLDQGLQFLIQYYNGEERAKGNILERFSAQQFPDLHSELNLSSLELGDSALYFCASSVVGQGSYNEQFFGPGTRLTVL.

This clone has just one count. As DNA, the CDR3 is TGCGCCAGCAGCTTCCGGGAAAGCACTGAAGCTTTCTTT. This sequence encodes CASSFRESTEAFF. This chain joins TRBV5-1 and TRBJ1-1; no definite D call. Germline V gives CDR1 SGHRS, CDR2 YFSETQ. The CDR3 covers 13 residues. The ends were cut back, 2 bases at V and 4 bases at J, with 9 bases in the middle.

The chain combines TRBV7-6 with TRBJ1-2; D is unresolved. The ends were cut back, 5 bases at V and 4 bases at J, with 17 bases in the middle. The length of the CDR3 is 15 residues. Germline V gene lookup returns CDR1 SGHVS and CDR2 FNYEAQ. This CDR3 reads CASSIQRESTYGYTF. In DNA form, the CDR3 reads TGTGCCAGCAGCATCCAACGTGAATCTACCTATGGCTACACCTTC.

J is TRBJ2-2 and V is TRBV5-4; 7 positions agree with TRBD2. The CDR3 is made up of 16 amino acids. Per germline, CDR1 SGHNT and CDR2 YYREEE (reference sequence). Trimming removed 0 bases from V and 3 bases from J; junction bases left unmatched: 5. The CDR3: CASSLVSGGYTGELFF. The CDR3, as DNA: TGTGCCAGCAGCTTGGTGTCGGGAGGATACACCGGGGAGCTGTTTTTT.

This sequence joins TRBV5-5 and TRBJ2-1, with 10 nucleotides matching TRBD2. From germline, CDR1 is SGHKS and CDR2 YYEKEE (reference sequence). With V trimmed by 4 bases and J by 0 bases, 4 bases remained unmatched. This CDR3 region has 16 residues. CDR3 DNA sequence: TGTGCCAGCAGCGCTTCTAGCGGGAGCTCCTACAATGAGCAGTTCTTC. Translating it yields CASSASSGSSYNEQFF.